What follows are 24 T cell receptor beta chains derived from one specimen sequenced in a study of blood T cells in healthy people across ages. Using a J-beta primer mix together with a sample-barcoded 5' primer, a second PCR was run for roughly 7 to 11 cycles. MiXCR, applied by TCRdb to the 5' RACE reads, yields one record per CDR3 protein. This sample has around 650,000 distinct CDR3 sequences, with about 32% found just once. The source material was blood. These receptors came from an elderly woman in good health.

The chain recombines TRBV12-3 or TRBV12-4 with TRBJ2-4; D may correspond to TRBD1 or TRBD2 (5 bases each). The CDR3 runs 15 residues. The V and J ends lost 6 bases and 3 bases respectively, with 15 bases between them. The CDR3 DNA sequence: TGTGCCAGCAGCTTACCGGGACCAAACAAAAACATTCAGTACTTC. It encodes CASSLPGPNKNIQYF.

V and J are TRBV20-1 and TRBJ1-4; perhaps TRBD1 as D (5 bases). Trimming removed 2 bases at V and 8 bases at J, with 15 bases between. The length of the CDR3 is 14 residues. Germline CDR1 reads DFQATT; CDR2 reads SNEGSKA (reference sequence). Written as DNA, the CDR3 is TGCAGTGCTAGACCGGGGGGAGTGAAGGAAAAACTGTTTTTT. The encoded protein is CSARPGGVKEKLFF.

The genes are TRBV20-1 and TRBJ2-1; TRBD2 agrees at 10 bases. The CDR3 consists of 14 residues. Germline CDR1 DFQATT, CDR2 SNEGSKA (reference sequence). V trimming: 2 bases; J trimming: 6 bases; junction bases outside the gene matches: 4. CDR3 coding DNA: TGCAGTGCTAGACACCTAGCGGGAGTCAATGAGCAGTTCTTC. Protein: CSARHLAGVNEQFF.

This clonotype occurred a few times. This chain links TRBV20-1 with TRBJ2-1; D tentatively fits TRBD1 or TRBD2 (5 bases each). Trimming took off 0 bases at V and 4 bases at J, with 19 bases between the two ends. Germline V gene sequence: CDR1 DFQATT, CDR2 SNEGSKA (reference sequence). The CDR3 extends over 17 amino acids. The CDR3 DNA reads TGCAGTGCTAGAGATCTGGCAGGGAAGAGGGGTTACAATGAGCAGTTCTTC. Translation gives CSARDLAGKRGYNEQFF.

This clonotype appeared many times. One junction end does not reproduce the germline sequence, and a read error may be involved. This chain links TRBV29-1 with TRBJ2-5; D possibly uses TRBD1 or TRBD2 (7 bases each). Germline loops: CDR1 SQVTM, CDR2 ANQGSEA. The CDR3 extends over 13 amino acids. The CDR3: CSVEGRGGETQYF. The CDR3 DNA reads as TGCAGCGTGGAAGGCAGGGGGGGGGAGACCCAGTACTTC.

The rearrangement joins TRBV7-9 to TRBJ2-5, with D possibly matching TRBD1 (5 bases). CDR1 and CDR2 (germline): SEHNR, FQNEAQ (reference sequence). V lost 5 bases, J lost 1 base, and 17 bases lay in between. The CDR3 is made up of 16 amino acids. The chain's CDR3 is CASSMTEIWFQETQYF. In nucleotides, the CDR3 is TGTGCCAGCAGCATGACAGAAATTTGGTTCCAAGAGACCCAGTACTTC.

The genes are TRBV6-1 and TRBJ1-2; TRBD1 might be the D (5 bases). CDR1 and CDR2 (germline): MNHNS, SASEGT. The V and J ends lost 6 bases and 0 bases respectively, with 8 bases between them. The CDR3 is 13 amino acids. In DNA form, the CDR3 reads TGTGCCAGCAGGATGACAGCTAACTATGGCTACACCTTC. It specifies CASRMTANYGYTF.

This clonotype was counted many times. The chain employs TRBV5-5 and TRBJ1-2, with a weak D call TRBD1 (6 bases). Germline CDR1 and CDR2: SGHKS and YYEKEE (reference sequence). This CDR3 comprises 13 residues. Trimming cost V 4 bases and J 3 bases, with 10 bases left between them. CDR3: CASSVTGDYGYTF. As DNA, the CDR3 is TGTGCCAGCAGCGTGACAGGTGACTATGGCTACACCTTC.

This clonotype was counted ten times or more. The J gene is TRBJ1-2, the V gene TRBV6-5; perhaps TRBD1 as D (6 bases). V was shortened by 0 bases and J by 8 bases, with 16 bases between the two germline ends. The CDR3 runs 15 residues. Germline assignment: CDR1 MNHEY and CDR2 SVGAGI. This CDR3 is CASSYSRGAYSGYTF. CDR3 coding DNA: TGTGCCAGCAGTTACTCGAGGGGGGCGTATTCAGGCTACACCTTC.

The chain has TRBV7-9 and TRBJ2-5; 12 positions agree with TRBD2. Germline V CDR1 and CDR2: SEHNR, FQNEAQ (reference sequence). The CDR3 is 15 amino acids. V gave up 9 bases and J gave up 0 bases; unmatched junction bases: 5. The CDR3 DNA sequence: TGTGCCAGTGCCGGGACTAGCGGGTACCAAGAGACCCAGTACTTC. It encodes CASAGTSGYQETQYF.

This clonotype appeared many times. Here the CDR3 DNA reads TGTGCCACCTCCCGTGGCGGGGGGAATGGAGATACGCAGTATTTT. It yields the protein CATSRGGGNGDTQYF. The J gene is TRBJ2-3, the V gene TRBV7-3; 8 nucleotides align to TRBD2. V lost 10 bases to trimming and J lost 5 bases; unmatched junction nucleotides: 14. From germline, CDR1 is SGHTA and CDR2 FQGTGA. The CDR3 is 15 residues long.

This chain joins TRBV2 and TRBJ1-2; TRBD1 aligns across 7 bases. J lost 4 bases, V lost 4 bases, and 9 bases had no gene match. The CDR3 loop spans 15 amino acids. The V gene's germline CDR1 is SNHLY and CDR2 FYNNEI. The CDR3 DNA sequence: TGTGCCAGCAGTGTAGGGACAGCCGATCCCTATGGCTACACCTTC. This codes for CASSVGTADPYGYTF.

V usage is TRBV28 and J usage is TRBJ1-2, with no clear D. CDR1 MDHEN and CDR2 SYDVKM come from the germline V gene. The CDR3 loop spans 14 amino acids. Trimming stripped 6 bases from V and 2 bases from J, with 13 bases between. The CDR3 here is CASRPHSYNYGYTF. The CDR3 nucleotides are TGTGCCAGCAGGCCCCACAGTTACAACTATGGCTACACCTTC.

At least ten counts were recorded for this clonotype. V usage is TRBV12-3 or TRBV12-4 and J usage is TRBJ1-5; no reliable D call. V dropped 3 bases and J dropped 4 bases, with 7 bases sitting between them. The CDR3 totals 13 residues. The CDR3 bases are TGTGCCAGCAGTTTTTCGGTAAATCAGCCCCAGCATTTT. Its translation: CASSFSVNQPQHF.

This clonotype was counted once. This may be a read error: a much more frequent sequence differs by one nucleotide. The chain carries TRBV5-1 and TRBJ1-1; the match to TRBD1 covers 7 bases. The CDR3 totals 14 residues. Germline V gene sequence: CDR1 SGHRS, CDR2 YFSETQ. The J segment lost 6 bases and the V segment lost 3 bases, leaving 8 bases of the junction unmatched. The DNA for the CDR3 is TGCGCCAGCAGCTACGGGACAGCCAACGCTGAAGCTTTCTTT. Protein sequence: CASSYGTANAEAFF.

CDR3 residues: CASSLATGSSEAFF. The CDR3 coding sequence is TGTGCCAGCAGTTTGGCGACAGGGAGTTCAGAAGCTTTCTTT. The rearrangement links TRBV27 to TRBJ1-1; 7 nucleotides align to TRBD1. V was clipped by 3 bases and J by 8 bases; unmatched bases: 9. This CDR3 spans 14 amino acids. Germline CDR1 reads MNHEY; CDR2 reads SMNVEV (reference sequence).

The chain couples TRBV3-1 to TRBJ2-7; D may be TRBD1 (6 bases). The CDR3 spans 15 residues. With 2 bases removed from V and 3 bases from J, the gap between germline ends came to 14 bases. Germline CDR1 LGHDT, CDR2 YNNKEL (reference sequence). This chain's CDR3 is CASSQSRDTCYEQYF. For the CDR3, the DNA is TGTGCCAGCAGCCAAAGCCGGGACACATGCTACGAGCAGTACTTC.

The sample holds many counts of this clonotype. This rearrangement joins TRBV7-2 to TRBJ1-2; perhaps TRBD1 as D (5 bases). Germline CDR1 is SGHTA and CDR2 is FQGNSA. Trimming pared 0 bases from V and 4 bases from J, leaving 12 bases between. The CDR3 totals 15 residues. The CDR3 DNA sequence: TGTGCCAGCAGCTTAGCGAAGGGACGGATCTATGGCTACACCTTC. Encoded protein: CASSLAKGRIYGYTF.

The chain combines TRBV7-2 with TRBJ1-5, with D perhaps TRBD1 (6 bases). V was trimmed by 5 bases and J by 4 bases, leaving 18 bases between them. This CDR3 has 16 amino acids. Germline V gene lookup returns CDR1 SGHTA and CDR2 FQGNSA. Here the CDR3 DNA reads TGTGCCAGCAGCCCACGATCCGGACAGAAGAATCAGCCCCAGCATTTT. This translates into CASSPRSGQKNQPQHF.

This clonotype was picked up many times. The chain's CDR3 is CASSVLGDYGYTF. As DNA, the CDR3 is TGCGCCAGCAGCGTCCTGGGGGACTATGGCTACACCTTC. This sequence joins TRBV5-1 and TRBJ1-2; tentatively, D is TRBD1 (5 bases). Germline CDR1 and CDR2: SGHRS and YFSETQ. CDR3 length: 13 residues. V gave up 4 bases and J gave up 3 bases, with 10 bases separating them.

This clonotype was seen at least ten times. The V and J genes are TRBV5-1 and TRBJ2-1; 10 bases line up with TRBD2. Germline CDR1 and CDR2: SGHRS and YFSETQ. With V trimmed by 4 bases and J by 1 base, 5 bases remained unmatched. The CDR3 covers 16 residues. The CDR3 spells CASSKSGGASYNEQFF. The CDR3 DNA follows: TGCGCCAGCAGCAAGAGCGGGGGGGCTTCCTACAATGAGCAGTTCTTC.

In this sample, this clonotype turned up many times. This rearrangement joins TRBV6-5 to TRBJ2-7; the match to TRBD2 covers 12 bases. The CDR3 runs 14 residues. Looked up from germline, CDR1 is MNHEY and CDR2 is SVGAGI. The ends lost 6 bases at V and 2 bases at J; junction bases unmatched: 2. CDR3 loop: CASRTSGGTYEQYF. The CDR3 DNA sequence: TGTGCCAGCAGGACTAGCGGGGGAACCTACGAGCAGTACTTC.

This clonotype was seen once. Its ends do not fully match the called genes, so a read error is possible. This chain uses TRBV6-1 with TRBJ1-3; 7 bases align to TRBD1. The CDR3 spans 18 residues. Germline V gives CDR1 MNHNS, CDR2 SASEGT. For the CDR3, the DNA is TGTGCCAGCAGCTCTAGTGGGACAGTCCTGATCTCTGGAAACACCGTATATTTT. This sequence encodes CASSSSGTVLISGNTVYF.

The chain employs TRBV7-9 and TRBJ2-7, with D possibly TRBD2 on 6 matching bases. This CDR3 is built from 13 residues. The germline V gene has CDR1 SEHNR and CDR2 FQNEAQ (reference sequence). Between the trimmed V and J ends, which lost 8 bases and 7 bases, there was a span of 18 bases. CDR3 region: CASQPRLGNEQYF. The CDR3, as DNA: TGTGCCAGCCAACCCCGACTAGGCAATGAGCAGTACTTC.